The 16 T cell receptor beta chains listed next were all sequenced from one sample in a study of blood T cells in healthy people across ages. Primers used in a second PCR of roughly 7 to 12 cycles were a sample-barcoded 5' primer and a J-beta primer mix. TCRdb re-derived calls from the 5' RACE reads in MiXCR, one entry per CDR3 protein. This table has hundreds of thousands of distinct CDR3 sequences, 35% to 40% appearing once. Material: blood. These receptors originate from a man aged 18 to 29 in good health.

This clonotype appeared many times. This sequence joins TRBV12-3 or TRBV12-4 and TRBJ1-2, with D possibly TRBD1 on 5 matching bases. This CDR3 region has 13 residues. V dropped 6 bases and J dropped 6 bases, with 14 bases sitting between them. Written as DNA, the CDR3 is TGTGCCAGCAGCCGCTCCCTGACAGATGGCTACACCTTC. This translates into CASSRSLTDGYTF.

A word on this clonotype: This may be a read error, as it is one base from a much larger clone. This chain joins TRBV7-2 and TRBJ2-3; 9 nucleotides match TRBD2. This CDR3 spans 16 amino acids. Per germline, CDR1 SGHTA and CDR2 FQGNSA. The CDR3 DNA is TGTGCCGGCAGCTTACTGGGGCTAGCGGGGAGAGATACGCAGTATTTT. It specifies CAGSLLGLAGRDTQYF.

The chain has TRBV11-1 and TRBJ2-5; maybe TRBD1 (6 bases). The germline V gene has CDR1 SGHAT and CDR2 FQDESV (reference sequence). The CDR3 contains 15 residues. Trimming pared 1 base from V and 5 bases from J, leaving 14 bases between. CDR3 nucleotide sequence: TGTGCCAGCAGCTTAGTGGCAGGGGCGAGGGAGACCCAGTACTTC. Translated: CASSLVAGARETQYF.

V usage is TRBV7-2 and J usage is TRBJ2-3, with TRBD2 matching 7 bases. The germline V gene has CDR1 SGHTA and CDR2 FQGNSA. The CDR3 totals 16 residues. With V trimmed by 1 base and J by 2 bases, 6 bases remained unmatched. CDR3 nucleotides: TGTGCCAGCAGCTTAGTAGGGACTACACCCACAGATACGCAGTATTTT. Its protein product is CASSLVGTTPTDTQYF.

This clonotype was seen repeatedly, ten times or more. The gene calls are TRBV7-6 and TRBJ2-3; no definite D call. V lost 5 bases and J 1 base, leaving 7 bases between the germline ends. Germline CDR1 reads SGHVS; CDR2 reads FNYEAQ. The CDR3 runs to 13 residues. Here the CDR3 reads CASSTSGTDTQYF. In DNA, the CDR3 is TGTGCCAGCAGCACTTCAGGCACAGATACGCAGTATTTT. Full variable domain (remainder filled in from reference TRBV7-6 and TRBJ2-3): GAGVSQSPRYKVTKRGQDVALRCDPISGHVSLYWYRQALGQGPEFLTYFNYEAQQDKSGLPNDRFSAERPEGSISTLTIQRTEQRDSAMYRCASSTSGTDTQYFGPGTRLTVL.

The sample holds many counts of this clonotype. The chain recombines TRBV20-1 with TRBJ2-4; D may be TRBD1 or TRBD2 (5 bases each). Per germline, CDR1 DFQATT and CDR2 SNEGSKA (reference sequence). This CDR3 has 14 residues. Trimming took off 5 bases at V and 1 base at J, with 12 bases between the two ends. The CDR3 DNA follows: TGCAGTGCTGCCGCCGGGACGGCCAAAAACATTCAGTACTTC. Its translation is CSAAAGTAKNIQYF.

The rearrangement uses TRBV6-5 and TRBJ1-1, with 9 bases aligning to TRBD1. In germline, CDR1 is MNHEY, CDR2 SVGAGI. Trimming removed 7 bases from V and 3 bases from J; junction bases left unmatched: 3. The CDR3 contains 13 residues. The CDR3 loop is CASTRQGDTEAFF. The CDR3 DNA reads as TGTGCCAGCACCAGACAGGGGGACACTGAAGCTTTCTTT.

The chain links TRBV4-2 to TRBJ2-4; TRBD1 agrees at 11 bases. The J call may be faulty, since TRBJ2-5 better matches the DNA end. Germline values: CDR1 LGHNA, CDR2 YNFKEQ. The CDR3 has 15 amino acids. The CDR3 bases are TGTGCCAGCAGCCAAGCACGGGACAGGGGGGAGACCCAGTACTTC. Its protein product is CASSQARDRGETQYF.

About this clonotype: A read error may account for a junction end that differs from germline. The rearrangement uses TRBV7-2 and TRBJ2-5, with D uncertain. CDR3 length equals 13 residues. Germline V lookup: CDR1 SGHTA, CDR2 FQGNSA. The CDR3 sequence: CAGSPRTQETQYF. In nucleotides, the CDR3 is TGTGCCGGCAGCCCCCGAACGCAAGAGACCCAGTACTTC. The whole variable domain, remainder taken from reference TRBV7-2 and TRBJ2-5, is GAGVSQSPSNKVTEKGKDVELRCDPISGHTALYWYRQSLGQGLEFLIYFQGNSAPDKSGLPSDRFSAERTGGSVSTLTIQRTQQEDSAVYLCAGSPRTQETQYFGPGTRLLVL.

Worth noting for this clonotype: This could be a read error, since a much larger clone is one nucleotide away. The V gene is TRBV5-1, the J gene TRBJ2-4; a possible D gene is TRBD1 (5 bases). Deletions cut 1 base from V and 3 bases from J, with 14 bases between. The CDR3 totals 16 residues. The germline V gene has CDR1 SGHRS and CDR2 YFSETQ. CDR3 residues: CASSLQSGQDKNIQYF. In nucleotides, the CDR3 is TGCGCCAGCAGCTTGCAGTCAGGGCAGGACAAAAACATTCAGTACTTC.

This clonotype was counted between two and nine times. This rearrangement joins TRBV12-3 or TRBV12-4 to TRBJ1-5, with D uncertain. This CDR3 contains 11 residues. The ends were cut back, 4 bases at V and 12 bases at J, with 10 bases in the middle. In DNA, the CDR3 is TGTGCCAGCAGTTCCCAGGCCCTCCAGCATTTT. It encodes CASSSQALQHF.

The rearrangement joins TRBV2 to TRBJ1-6; 10 bases are a match to TRBD1. The ends lost 8 bases at V and 8 bases at J; junction bases unmatched: 6. Germline V gene sequence: CDR1 SNHLY, CDR2 FYNNEI. The CDR3 runs 14 residues. CDR3 loop: CASRGTGDDSPLHF. The CDR3 nucleotides read TGTGCCAGCCGGGGGACAGGGGATGATTCACCCCTCCACTTT. The full variable domain, completed using reference TRBV2 and TRBJ1-6, is EPEVTQTPSHQVTQMGQEVILRCVPISNHLYFYWYRQILGQKVEFLVSFYNNEISEKSEIFDDQFSVERPDGSNFTLKIRSTKLEDSAMYFCASRGTGDDSPLHFGNGTRLTVT.

The chain couples TRBV12-3 or TRBV12-4 to TRBJ2-7; 10 bases are a match to TRBD1. Unmatched junction bases numbered 5, after V lost 6 bases and J lost 3 bases. The CDR3 spans 14 residues. CDR3 nucleotide sequence: TGTGCCAGCAGCGCCGGGGACAGGGGCTACGAGCAGTACTTC. Encoded protein: CASSAGDRGYEQYF.

This clonotype has a handful of counts. The chain recombines TRBV12-3 or TRBV12-4 with TRBJ1-1, with D perhaps TRBD1 (5 bases). V lost 6 bases and J lost 4, with 9 bases in between. The CDR3 is made up of 12 amino acids. In nucleotides, the CDR3 is TGTGCCAGCAGCCACAGGTTCACTGAAGCTTTCTTT. Translated: CASSHRFTEAFF.

This clonotype occurred a few times. The rearrangement uses TRBV20-1 and TRBJ2-3, with no clear D. V dropped 6 bases and J dropped 0 bases, with 13 bases sitting between them. Germline values: CDR1 DFQATT, CDR2 SNEGSKA (reference sequence). This CDR3 comprises 14 residues. The CDR3 reads CSANWIISTDTQYF. The CDR3 region has the DNA TGCAGTGCCAACTGGATCATTAGCACAGATACGCAGTATTTT.

The chain employs TRBV4-1 and TRBJ2-5; the D gene is possibly TRBD2 (5 bases). The J call could be wrong; TRBJ2-4 is a better fit for the DNA end. Germline V gene lookup returns CDR1 MGHRA and CDR2 YSYEKL. This CDR3 region has 14 residues. The CDR3: CASSQDTERDIQYF. CDR3 in DNA: TGCGCCAGCAGCCAAGATACCGAGAGGGACATTCAGTACTTC.